Listed below are T cell receptor beta chains from one sample, sequenced in a study of blood T cell repertoires in COVID-19. Clones were read by immunoSEQ multiplex PCR, and TCRdb kept only the in-frame ones, dropping some. Among 190,000 or so clones, roughly four fifths were seen once, and the ten largest hold around a tenth. Sequenced: PBMCs or T cells enriched from blood (not recorded which). The receptors shown here come from a middle-aged man who had recovered from COVID-19. Both conserved end residues are part of each CDR3. The D gene is left open where the match is weak. Only part of the rows carry a size: once, few, many, or a class if the clone is expanded.

abundance,d_gene,v_gene,j_gene,CDR3aa,CDR3nt
NA,TRBD2,TRBV7-3,TRBJ2-1,CASSLSPAGVYNEQFF,TGTGCCAGCAGCTTATCCCCAGCGGGGGTTTACAATGAGCAGTTCTTC
NA,TRBD1,TRBV6-6,TRBJ1-6,CASSYRDRSNSPLHF,TGTGCCAGCAGTTACCGGGACAGAAGTAATTCACCCCTCCACTTT
NA,TRBD2,TRBV10-3,TRBJ2-7,CAISALAGSGDEQYF,TGTGCCATCAGTGCGTTAGCGGGGAGTGGGGACGAGCAGTACTTC
NA,NA,TRBV10-1,TRBJ2-2,CASSDTLPGTGELFF,TGCGCCAGCAGTGACACCCTCCCGGGGACCGGGGAGCTGTTTTTT
NA,NA,TRBV19,TRBJ2-1,CASSMILGPYGGRRLDEQFF,TGTGCCAGTAGTATGATCCTTGGTCCTTACGGGGGGCGGCGTTTGGATGAGCAGTTCTTC
NA,NA,TRBV10-3,TRBJ1-1,CAIRLVKNTEAFF,TGTGCCATCAGACTCGTCAAGAACACTGAAGCTTTCTTT
NA,NA,TRBV4-1,TRBJ2-5,CASSQDRLLETQYF,TGCGCCAGCAGCCAAGATAGACTTCTGGAGACCCAGTACTTC
NA,NA,TRBV5-5,TRBJ1-2,CASSLGTAVPYGYTF,TGTGCCAGCAGCTTGGGCACCGCAGTACCCTATGGCTACACCTTC
NA,TRBD2,TRBV5-4,TRBJ2-7,CASSPEKLAIYEQYF,TGTGCCAGCAGCCCTGAGAAACTAGCGATTTACGAGCAGTACTTC
NA,TRBD1,TRBV5-4,TRBJ1-1,CASSSMTGRSNTEAFF,TGTGCCAGCAGCTCAATGACAGGGCGGTCGAACACTGAAGCTTTCTTT
NA,NA,TRBV7-9,TRBJ1-5,CASSSQGSNQPQHF,TGTGCCAGCAGCTCACAGGGTAGCAATCAGCCCCAGCATTTT
NA,NA,TRBV10-1,TRBJ2-3,CARGATDTQYF,TGCGCCAGGGGCGCCACAGATACGCAGTATTTT
NA,TRBD1,TRBV7-9,TRBJ1-1,CASSPQATGGTEAFF,TGTGCCAGCAGTCCTCAAGCCACAGGGGGCACTGAAGCTTTCTTT
NA,NA,TRBV10-3,TRBJ2-1,CAISAGVEQFF,TGTGCCATCAGTGCGGGGGTGGAGCAGTTCTTC
NA,NA,TRBV6-5,TRBJ1-4,CASSYAPTGKEKLFF,TGTGCCAGCAGTTACGCCCCAACAGGGAAGGAAAAACTGTTTTTT
NA,NA,TRBV19,TRBJ2-1,CASSIIPPRINEQFF,TGTGCCAGTAGTATTATACCGCCGAGGATCAATGAGCAGTTCTTC
once,NA,TRBV27,TRBJ2-1,CASSRQGYNEQFF,TGTGCCAGCAGTAGGCAGGGATACAATGAGCAGTTCTTC
NA,TRBD2,TRBV7-9,TRBJ2-1,CASSSGRDSSGQFF,TGTGCCAGCAGCTCCGGTAGAGATTCTAGCGGACAGTTCTTC
NA,NA,TRBV12-5,TRBJ1-1,CASVEQGFTEAFF,TGTGCTAGTGTAGAACAGGGTTTTACTGAAGCTTTCTTT
NA,NA,TRBV7-9,TRBJ2-3,CASSLGQITQYF,TGTGCCAGCAGCCTAGGACAGATAACGCAGTATTTT
NA,TRBD1,TRBV10-2,TRBJ2-3,CASSGPGTGVGSPDTQYF,TGCGCCAGCAGTGGTCCCGGGACAGGGGTTGGGTCACCAGATACGCAGTATTTT
NA,NA,TRBV9,TRBJ1-6,CASKAGDYNSPLHF,TGTGCCAGCAAGGCGGGGGACTATAATTCACCCCTCCACTTT
NA,TRBD1,TRBV19,TRBJ1-2,CASSIGGTGVVYGYTF,TGTGCCAGTAGTATAGGTGGGACAGGGGTTGTCTATGGCTACACCTTC
NA,NA,TRBV3-1/TRBV3-2,TRBJ2-3,CASSQEAVQPLDSDTQYF,TGTGCCAGCAGCCAAGAGGCGGTGCAGCCGCTGGACTCAGATACGCAGTATTTT
NA,NA,TRBV12-5,TRBJ1-2,CTSGLFFAGGVNYGYTF,TGTACTAGTGGTTTGTTTTTTGCTGGAGGAGTTAACTATGGCTACACCTTC
NA,TRBD1,TRBV3-1/TRBV3-2,TRBJ2-1,CASSRGYGGQAGNEQFF,TGTGCCAGCAGCCGTGGATACGGGGGACAGGCGGGAAATGAGCAGTTCTTC
NA,NA,TRBV19,TRBJ1-5,CASSPTGMGSNQPQHF,TGTGCCAGTAGTCCCACAGGGATGGGTAGCAATCAGCCCCAGCATTTT
NA,TRBD1,TRBV5-6,TRBJ1-5,CASSLAAGQFNQPQHF,TGTGCCAGCAGCTTGGCGGCGGGACAGTTCAATCAGCCCCAGCATTTT
NA,NA,TRBV5-4,TRBJ1-1,CASSWGAGIEAFF,TGTGCCAGCAGCTGGGGTGCGGGAATTGAAGCTTTCTTT
once,TRBD1,TRBV18,TRBJ1-2,CASSPNLDRGINGYTF,TGTGCCAGCTCACCGAACCTGGACAGGGGTATTAATGGCTACACCTTC
NA,TRBD1,TRBV7-6,TRBJ2-5,CASSSWDRGGETQYF,TGTGCCAGCAGCTCCTGGGACAGGGGTGGAGAGACCCAGTACTTC
NA,TRBD1,TRBV7-9,TRBJ1-2,CASSLVQGARGYTF,TGTGCCAGCAGCTTAGTTCAGGGGGCGCGCGGCTACACCTTC
once,TRBD2,TRBV14,TRBJ2-3,CASSPIGAGVADTQYF,TGTGCCAGCAGCCCAATCGGGGCGGGGGTGGCAGATACGCAGTATTTT
NA,NA,TRBV5-1,TRBJ1-6,CASSSGDGASIRSLHF,TGCGCCAGCAGCTCGGGGGACGGGGCCAGTATTCGATCCCTCCACTTT
NA,NA,TRBV28,TRBJ1-1,CASRGREFRGKDAEAFF,TGTGCCAGCAGGGGACGGGAATTCAGGGGAAAGGACGCTGAAGCTTTCTTT
NA,TRBD2,TRBV7-9,TRBJ2-7,CASRFSGSDEQYF,TGTGCCAGCAGATTTAGCGGGAGCGACGAGCAGTACTTC
once,TRBD1,TRBV5-1,TRBJ1-1,CASSLGGQLNTEAFF,TGCGCCAGCAGCTTGGGGGGACAGTTGAACACTGAAGCTTTCTTT
NA,NA,TRBV25-1,TRBJ2-2,CASSSDTGELFF,TGTGCCAGCAGTTCTGACACCGGGGAGCTGTTTTTT
once,TRBD1,TRBV19,TRBJ1-5,CASRDYRGLYQPQHF,TGTGCCAGTAGGGACTACAGGGGTTTATATCAGCCCCAGCATTTT
NA,NA,TRBV3-1/TRBV3-2,TRBJ2-7,CASSQVSGKALDEQYF,TGTGCCAGCAGCCAAGTGTCAGGCAAAGCTCTCGACGAGCAGTACTTC